Below, 32 T cell receptor beta chains from the same sample are listed, as sequenced in a study of cytomegalovirus exposure and HLA in healthy donors. The data were produced by immunoSEQ multiplex PCR, yet TCRdb's version contains in-frame clones alone and is incomplete. The sample includes 180,000 or so clones, about 83% seen only once; the top ten take approximately 1.4%. The sequenced material came from PBMCs. The origin of the receptors is a woman in her 30s in good health and CMV-seronegative.

This clone has just one count. The J gene is TRBJ1-2, the V gene TRBV27; D perhaps matches TRBD1 (6 bases). This CDR3 contains 15 residues. V lost 8 bases to trimming and J lost 2 bases, with 18 bases between them. Germline loops: CDR1 MNHEY, CDR2 SMNVEV (reference sequence). The CDR3 DNA is TGTGCCAGCGGGGTTGTAGGACAGTTAAACTATGGCTACACCTTC. Translated, it gives CASGVVGQLNYGYTF.

The chain joins TRBV27 to TRBJ2-5; 8 bases map to TRBD2. With V trimmed by 6 bases and J by 1 base, 4 bases remained unmatched. Germline values: CDR1 MNHEY, CDR2 SMNVEV (reference sequence). This CDR3 contains 14 residues. The CDR3 spells CASSRSGAQETQYF. The CDR3 DNA is TGTGCCAGCAGCCGTAGCGGGGCCCAAGAGACCCAGTACTTC.

CDR3 loop: CASSNQLAGEKQFF. The DNA for the CDR3 is TGTGCCAGCAGCAACCAACTAGCGGGGGAAAAACAGTTCTTC. The gene calls are TRBV7-2 and TRBJ2-1; TRBD2 matches at 11 bases. The length of the CDR3 is 14 residues. CDR1 and CDR2 (germline): SGHTA, FQGNSA. Losses at the gene ends were 5 bases for V and 13 bases for J; bases not matched to a gene: 10.

V is TRBV5-6 and J is TRBJ2-1, with TRBD1 matching 8 bases. This CDR3 spans 15 amino acids. The J segment lost 2 bases and the V segment lost 9 bases, leaving 10 bases of the junction unmatched. CDR1 and CDR2 from the germline V gene are SGHDT and YYEEEE. CDR3 bases: TGTGCCACCGGAACAGGGGGTCCTGCCTACAATGAGCAGTTCTTC. This gives the protein CATGTGGPAYNEQFF.

This chain links TRBV4-3 with TRBJ1-4, with D unresolved. Germline-derived CDR1 and CDR2 are LGHNA and YSLEER. The V end lost 0 bases, the J end lost 8 bases, and 13 bases lay between the germline ends. This CDR3 has 15 amino acids. This chain's CDR3 is CASSQDRSGGEKLFF. The CDR3 nucleotides are TGCGCCAGCAGCCAAGATCGTTCGGGAGGGGAAAAACTGTTTTTT.

The chain employs TRBV7-8 and TRBJ2-2; D not certain. Between the trimmed V and J ends, which lost 4 bases and 4 bases, there was a span of 13 bases. In germline, CDR1 is SGHVS, CDR2 FQNEAQ. This CDR3 region has 15 residues. The CDR3 sequence: CASSSSGIGTGELFF. In nucleotides, the CDR3 is TGTGCCAGCAGCTCATCGGGTATTGGCACCGGGGAGCTGTTTTTT.

The chain links TRBV4-3 to TRBJ1-2; 7 positions agree with TRBD1. Looked up from germline, CDR1 is LGHNA and CDR2 is YSLEER. Trimming removed 0 bases from V and 4 bases from J; junction bases left unmatched: 8. The CDR3 runs 16 residues. CDR3 nucleotide sequence: TGCGCCAGCAGCCAAGAAAGGGGACAGTCCGTCTATGGCTACACCTTC. Protein: CASSQERGQSVYGYTF.

The chain recombines TRBV4-1 with TRBJ2-1, with 7 bases aligning to TRBD1. Germline-derived CDR1 and CDR2 are MGHRA and YSYEKL. V dropped 7 bases and J dropped 1; count of bases not matched to a gene: 16. This CDR3 is built from 18 residues. CDR3 sequence: CASIPTIRGPKSYNEQFF. The CDR3 DNA reads as TGCGCCAGCATCCCAACGATTAGGGGGCCGAAGTCCTACAATGAGCAGTTCTTC.

The chain joins TRBV5-1 to TRBJ2-3, with D uncertain. This CDR3 contains 12 residues. Germline CDR1 and CDR2: SGHRS and YFSETQ. V lost 4 bases, J lost 6 bases, and 9 bases lay in between. CDR3 in amino acids: CASSRSRDTQYF. CDR3 nucleotides: TGCGCCAGCAGCCGTTCGAGGGATACGCAGTATTTT. The variable domain in full, completed from reference TRBV5-1 and TRBJ2-3, reads KAGVTQTPRYLIKTRGQQVTLSCSPISGHRSVSWYQQTPGQGLQFLFEYFSETQRNKGNFPGRFSGRQFSNSRSEMNVSTLELGDSALYLCASSRSRDTQYFGPGTRLTVL.

J is TRBJ2-1 and V is TRBV15; 11 bases match TRBD1. This CDR3 spans 15 amino acids. V gave up 7 bases and J gave up 6 bases; unmatched junction bases: 8. The germline V gene encodes CDR1 LNHNV and CDR2 YYDKDF (reference sequence). The CDR3 DNA reads as TGTGCCACCACCCCCGGGACAGGGGGTGGCAATGAGCAGTTCTTC. Protein product: CATTPGTGGGNEQFF.

The chain uses TRBV2 and TRBJ2-5; TRBD2 aligns across 13 bases. The CDR3 is 15 residues long. V dropped 4 bases and J dropped 7; count of bases not matched to a gene: 6. The germline V gene encodes CDR1 SNHLY and CDR2 FYNNEI. This CDR3 reads CASSATSGGVGTQYF. DNA for the CDR3: TGTGCCAGCAGTGCAACTAGCGGGGGGGTAGGGACCCAGTACTTC.

The chain has TRBV7-9 and TRBJ1-5; no firm D call. There are 15 residues in the CDR3. The germline gives CDR1 SEHNR, CDR2 FQNEAQ (reference sequence). V was shortened by 2 bases and J by 0 bases, with 8 bases between the two germline ends. The CDR3 DNA reads TGTGCCAGCAGCTTATGGGGAGATAGCAATCAGCCCCAGCATTTT. It is translated as CASSLWGDSNQPQHF. The variable domain in full, with the rest retrieved from reference TRBV7-9 and TRBJ1-5, is DTGVSQNPRHKITKRGQNVTFRCDPISEHNRLYWYRQTLGQGPEFLTYFQNEAQLEKSRLLSDRFSAERPKGSFSTLEIQRTEQGDSAMYLCASSLWGDSNQPQHFGDGTRLSIL.

This clone was detected once. The chain employs TRBV6-5 and TRBJ1-2; 7 bases line up with TRBD1. Trimming removed 5 bases from V and 6 bases from J; junction bases left unmatched: 9. CDR1 MNHEY and CDR2 SVGAGI come from the germline V gene. This CDR3 contains 14 residues. The CDR3: CASSTYQGQNGYTF. DNA for the CDR3: TGTGCCAGCAGTACGTACCAGGGACAGAATGGCTACACCTTC.

For this clone: The same CDR3 is also encoded by other DNA sequences in this sample. This rearrangement joins TRBV6-5 to TRBJ2-5, with D perhaps matching TRBD2 (6 bases). Trimming took off 2 bases at V and 5 bases at J, with 6 bases between the two ends. Germline loops: CDR1 MNHEY, CDR2 SVGAGI. The CDR3 loop spans 12 amino acids. The CDR3 DNA follows: TGTGCCAGCAGTTACGGAGGGGAGACCCAGTACTTC. Amino acids: CASSYGGETQYF.

The CDR3 nucleotides are TGTGCCAGCAGCTTGGTACGACAGCTCGACGAGCAGTACTTC. Encoded protein: CASSLVRQLDEQYF. The chain joins TRBV5-6 to TRBJ2-7; possible D gene TRBD1, 5 bases. V was cut by 0 bases and J by 5 bases, with 12 bases left in between. This CDR3 comprises 14 residues. CDR1 is SGHDT, CDR2 YYEEEE, per germline.

The rearrangement joins TRBV10-3 to TRBJ2-7; the D gene is possibly TRBD1 (5 bases). Germline V CDR1 and CDR2: ENHRY, SYGVKD. CDR3 size: 12 residues. The CDR3 reads CAFGRDTYEQYF. The CDR3 DNA follows: TGTGCGTTTGGCAGGGATACCTACGAGCAGTACTTC.

The V gene is TRBV6-9, the J gene TRBJ1-4; 7 bases match TRBD1. Germline V gene sequence: CDR1 MNHGY, CDR2 SVAAGI. CDR3 length: 16 residues. Trimming at V came to 2 bases and at J to 7 bases, leaving 10 bases not matched to a gene. CDR3 in amino acids: CASSYERRGFSEKLFF. CDR3 in DNA: TGTGCCAGCAGTTATGAACGCAGGGGGTTTAGTGAAAAACTGTTTTTT.

The rearrangement links TRBV19 to TRBJ1-1; 7 bases map to TRBD1. Germline values: CDR1 LNHDA, CDR2 SQIVND (reference sequence). This CDR3 spans 17 amino acids. The J segment lost 1 base and the V segment lost 3 bases, leaving 11 bases of the junction unmatched. CDR3 sequence reads: CASSISWTGGRNTEAFF. The DNA of the CDR3 is TGTGCCAGTAGTATTTCGTGGACAGGTGGGAGGAACACTGAAGCTTTCTTT.

The V gene is TRBV30, the J gene TRBJ2-3; D call uncertain. V shed 1 base and J shed 5 bases, with 7 bases lying between them. The germline V gene encodes CDR1 GTSNPN and CDR2 SVGIG (reference sequence). The CDR3 loop spans 12 amino acids. The CDR3: CAWSGSRDTQYF. The CDR3 DNA sequence: TGTGCCTGGAGTGGATCTAGAGATACGCAGTATTTT.

V is TRBV7-9 and J is TRBJ1-1; 8 positions match TRBD1. This CDR3 has 12 amino acids. The V and J ends lost 1 base and 11 bases, in that order; junction bases with no gene match: 3. Germline V lookup: CDR1 SEHNR, CDR2 FQNEAQ (reference sequence). For the CDR3, the DNA is TGTGCCAGCAGCTTAGGGGACAGGTCTGCTTTCTTT. Protein product: CASSLGDRSAFF. Filled out from reference TRBV7-9 and TRBJ1-1, the complete variable domain reads DTGVSQNPRHKITKRGQNVTFRCDPISEHNRLYWYRQTLGQGPEFLTYFQNEAQLEKSRLLSDRFSAERPKGSFSTLEIQRTEQGDSAMYLCASSLGDRSAFFGQGTRLTVV.

The rearrangement joins TRBV2 to TRBJ1-4; D unclear. In germline, CDR1 is SNHLY, CDR2 FYNNEI. CDR3 length: 15 residues. V lost 8 bases, J lost 4 bases, and 17 bases lay in between. The CDR3 region has the DNA TGTGCCAGCGGCACAGCGGGCAGCCTTAATGAAAAACTGTTTTTT. It specifies CASGTAGSLNEKLFF.

The sample holds a few counts of this clone. This rearrangement joins TRBV2 to TRBJ2-3; D call uncertain. Germline CDR1 is SNHLY and CDR2 is FYNNEI. This CDR3 comprises 13 residues. Trimming stripped 4 bases from V and 0 bases from J, with 5 bases between. Written as DNA, the CDR3 is TGTGCCAGCAGTGCCTCTAGCACAGATACGCAGTATTTT. As protein: CASSASSTDTQYF.

The V and J genes are TRBV5-1 and TRBJ2-1, with D maybe TRBD2 (7 bases). CDR1 SGHRS and CDR2 YFSETQ come from the germline V gene. The CDR3 is 12 amino acids. The V and J ends lost 5 bases and 7 bases respectively, with 10 bases between them. CDR3 nucleotide sequence: TGCGCCAGCAGAGGGAGGGGGAATGAGCAGTTCTTC. This sequence encodes CASRGRGNEQFF. Drawing the rest from reference TRBV5-1 and TRBJ2-1, the complete variable domain is KAGVTQTPRYLIKTRGQQVTLSCSPISGHRSVSWYQQTPGQGLQFLFEYFSETQRNKGNFPGRFSGRQFSNSRSEMNVSTLELGDSALYLCASRGRGNEQFFGPGTRLTVL.

This clone was detected once. The rearrangement links TRBV29-1 to TRBJ1-2, with TRBD1 identical over 8 bases. J lost 3 bases, V lost 1 base, and 1 base had no gene match. Germline assignment: CDR1 SQVTM and CDR2 ANQGSEA. The CDR3 consists of 13 residues. The CDR3 loop reads CSVEVQGDYGYTF. CDR3 in DNA: TGCAGCGTTGAAGTACAGGGGGACTATGGCTACACCTTC. Filled out from reference TRBV29-1 and TRBJ1-2, the complete variable domain reads SAVISQKPSRDICQRGTSLTIQCQVDSQVTMMFWYRQQPGQSLTLIATANQGSEATYESGFVIDKFPISRPNLTFSTLTVSNMSPEDSSIYLCSVEVQGDYGYTFGSGTRLTVV.

The chain joins TRBV1 to TRBJ2-3; TRBD2 is the table's D call, not checked against the DNA. TRBV1 is an annotated pseudogene. The CDR3 extends over 15 amino acids. CDR3 in DNA: TGCACCAGCAGCCAACTAGGACTCAGCACAGATACGCAGTATTTT. Amino acids: CTSSQLGLSTDTQYF.

The V and J genes are TRBV4-3 and TRBJ1-1; 8 bases align to TRBD1. The CDR3 has 17 amino acids. The trim removed 1 base at V and 3 bases at J, leaving 10 bases unmatched. Germline V gene sequence: CDR1 LGHNA, CDR2 YSLEER. In DNA form, the CDR3 reads TGCGCCAGCAGCCAAGTCATGAGGACAGGGAAGGACACTGAAGCTTTCTTT. It encodes CASSQVMRTGKDTEAFF.

The rearrangement links TRBV4-1 to TRBJ1-5, with 9 bases identical to TRBD1. Losses at the gene ends were 1 base for V and 4 bases for J; bases not matched to a gene: 5. The CDR3 runs 16 residues. Germline lookup yields CDR1 MGHRA and CDR2 YSYEKL. CDR3 DNA sequence: TGCGCCAGCAGCCAAGGAACGACAGGGGGGAATCAGCCCCAGCATTTT. As protein: CASSQGTTGGNQPQHF.

The chain couples TRBV7-9 to TRBJ2-1, with D unresolved. The CDR3 has 13 amino acids. Germline values: CDR1 SEHNR, CDR2 FQNEAQ (reference sequence). V was trimmed by 4 bases and J by 6 bases, leaving 10 bases between them. The CDR3 DNA reads as TGTGCCAGCAGCTACCGGTCTAGCAATGAGCAGTTCTTC. Translating gives CASSYRSSNEQFF.

The CDR3 region has the DNA TGTGCCAGCAGCTTACAGCCGGGACTAGCGGGGGTTGGAGAGACCCAGTACTTC. Translation gives CASSLQPGLAGVGETQYF. V is TRBV7-9 and J is TRBJ2-5; 14 nucleotides agree with TRBD2. The CDR3 is 18 residues long. V was pared by 2 bases and J by 4 bases, with 9 bases of the junction left unmatched. CDR1 and CDR2 from the germline V gene are SEHNR and FQNEAQ (reference sequence).

This chain uses TRBV10-3 with TRBJ2-7; D gene uncertain. This CDR3 contains 13 residues. With 4 bases removed from V and 4 bases from J, the gap between germline ends came to 11 bases. Germline V gene data show CDR1 as ENHRY and CDR2 as SYGVKD. The CDR3 protein is CAISGTQTYEQYF. DNA of the CDR3: TGTGCCATCAGTGGTACTCAAACTTACGAGCAGTACTTC.

The chain is built from TRBV5-4 and TRBJ1-6, with D perhaps matching TRBD1 (5 bases). Trimming left V 2 bases short and J 0 bases short, with 6 bases between. The CDR3 totals 15 residues. Germline V gene sequence: CDR1 SGHNT, CDR2 YYREEE (reference sequence). CDR3 bases: TGTGCCAGCAGCTTTGACAGCTCCTATAATTCACCCCTCCACTTT. Its protein product is CASSFDSSYNSPLHF.

The J gene is TRBJ1-2, the V gene TRBV4-3; 7 positions match TRBD1. Germline V gene lookup returns CDR1 LGHNA and CDR2 YSLEER. Trimming cost V 0 bases and J 3 bases; bases outside gene matches: 4. The CDR3 spans 15 residues. CDR3 DNA: TGCGCCAGCAGCCAAGATCGGCAGGGGGACTATGGCTACACCTTC. Its translation is CASSQDRQGDYGYTF.